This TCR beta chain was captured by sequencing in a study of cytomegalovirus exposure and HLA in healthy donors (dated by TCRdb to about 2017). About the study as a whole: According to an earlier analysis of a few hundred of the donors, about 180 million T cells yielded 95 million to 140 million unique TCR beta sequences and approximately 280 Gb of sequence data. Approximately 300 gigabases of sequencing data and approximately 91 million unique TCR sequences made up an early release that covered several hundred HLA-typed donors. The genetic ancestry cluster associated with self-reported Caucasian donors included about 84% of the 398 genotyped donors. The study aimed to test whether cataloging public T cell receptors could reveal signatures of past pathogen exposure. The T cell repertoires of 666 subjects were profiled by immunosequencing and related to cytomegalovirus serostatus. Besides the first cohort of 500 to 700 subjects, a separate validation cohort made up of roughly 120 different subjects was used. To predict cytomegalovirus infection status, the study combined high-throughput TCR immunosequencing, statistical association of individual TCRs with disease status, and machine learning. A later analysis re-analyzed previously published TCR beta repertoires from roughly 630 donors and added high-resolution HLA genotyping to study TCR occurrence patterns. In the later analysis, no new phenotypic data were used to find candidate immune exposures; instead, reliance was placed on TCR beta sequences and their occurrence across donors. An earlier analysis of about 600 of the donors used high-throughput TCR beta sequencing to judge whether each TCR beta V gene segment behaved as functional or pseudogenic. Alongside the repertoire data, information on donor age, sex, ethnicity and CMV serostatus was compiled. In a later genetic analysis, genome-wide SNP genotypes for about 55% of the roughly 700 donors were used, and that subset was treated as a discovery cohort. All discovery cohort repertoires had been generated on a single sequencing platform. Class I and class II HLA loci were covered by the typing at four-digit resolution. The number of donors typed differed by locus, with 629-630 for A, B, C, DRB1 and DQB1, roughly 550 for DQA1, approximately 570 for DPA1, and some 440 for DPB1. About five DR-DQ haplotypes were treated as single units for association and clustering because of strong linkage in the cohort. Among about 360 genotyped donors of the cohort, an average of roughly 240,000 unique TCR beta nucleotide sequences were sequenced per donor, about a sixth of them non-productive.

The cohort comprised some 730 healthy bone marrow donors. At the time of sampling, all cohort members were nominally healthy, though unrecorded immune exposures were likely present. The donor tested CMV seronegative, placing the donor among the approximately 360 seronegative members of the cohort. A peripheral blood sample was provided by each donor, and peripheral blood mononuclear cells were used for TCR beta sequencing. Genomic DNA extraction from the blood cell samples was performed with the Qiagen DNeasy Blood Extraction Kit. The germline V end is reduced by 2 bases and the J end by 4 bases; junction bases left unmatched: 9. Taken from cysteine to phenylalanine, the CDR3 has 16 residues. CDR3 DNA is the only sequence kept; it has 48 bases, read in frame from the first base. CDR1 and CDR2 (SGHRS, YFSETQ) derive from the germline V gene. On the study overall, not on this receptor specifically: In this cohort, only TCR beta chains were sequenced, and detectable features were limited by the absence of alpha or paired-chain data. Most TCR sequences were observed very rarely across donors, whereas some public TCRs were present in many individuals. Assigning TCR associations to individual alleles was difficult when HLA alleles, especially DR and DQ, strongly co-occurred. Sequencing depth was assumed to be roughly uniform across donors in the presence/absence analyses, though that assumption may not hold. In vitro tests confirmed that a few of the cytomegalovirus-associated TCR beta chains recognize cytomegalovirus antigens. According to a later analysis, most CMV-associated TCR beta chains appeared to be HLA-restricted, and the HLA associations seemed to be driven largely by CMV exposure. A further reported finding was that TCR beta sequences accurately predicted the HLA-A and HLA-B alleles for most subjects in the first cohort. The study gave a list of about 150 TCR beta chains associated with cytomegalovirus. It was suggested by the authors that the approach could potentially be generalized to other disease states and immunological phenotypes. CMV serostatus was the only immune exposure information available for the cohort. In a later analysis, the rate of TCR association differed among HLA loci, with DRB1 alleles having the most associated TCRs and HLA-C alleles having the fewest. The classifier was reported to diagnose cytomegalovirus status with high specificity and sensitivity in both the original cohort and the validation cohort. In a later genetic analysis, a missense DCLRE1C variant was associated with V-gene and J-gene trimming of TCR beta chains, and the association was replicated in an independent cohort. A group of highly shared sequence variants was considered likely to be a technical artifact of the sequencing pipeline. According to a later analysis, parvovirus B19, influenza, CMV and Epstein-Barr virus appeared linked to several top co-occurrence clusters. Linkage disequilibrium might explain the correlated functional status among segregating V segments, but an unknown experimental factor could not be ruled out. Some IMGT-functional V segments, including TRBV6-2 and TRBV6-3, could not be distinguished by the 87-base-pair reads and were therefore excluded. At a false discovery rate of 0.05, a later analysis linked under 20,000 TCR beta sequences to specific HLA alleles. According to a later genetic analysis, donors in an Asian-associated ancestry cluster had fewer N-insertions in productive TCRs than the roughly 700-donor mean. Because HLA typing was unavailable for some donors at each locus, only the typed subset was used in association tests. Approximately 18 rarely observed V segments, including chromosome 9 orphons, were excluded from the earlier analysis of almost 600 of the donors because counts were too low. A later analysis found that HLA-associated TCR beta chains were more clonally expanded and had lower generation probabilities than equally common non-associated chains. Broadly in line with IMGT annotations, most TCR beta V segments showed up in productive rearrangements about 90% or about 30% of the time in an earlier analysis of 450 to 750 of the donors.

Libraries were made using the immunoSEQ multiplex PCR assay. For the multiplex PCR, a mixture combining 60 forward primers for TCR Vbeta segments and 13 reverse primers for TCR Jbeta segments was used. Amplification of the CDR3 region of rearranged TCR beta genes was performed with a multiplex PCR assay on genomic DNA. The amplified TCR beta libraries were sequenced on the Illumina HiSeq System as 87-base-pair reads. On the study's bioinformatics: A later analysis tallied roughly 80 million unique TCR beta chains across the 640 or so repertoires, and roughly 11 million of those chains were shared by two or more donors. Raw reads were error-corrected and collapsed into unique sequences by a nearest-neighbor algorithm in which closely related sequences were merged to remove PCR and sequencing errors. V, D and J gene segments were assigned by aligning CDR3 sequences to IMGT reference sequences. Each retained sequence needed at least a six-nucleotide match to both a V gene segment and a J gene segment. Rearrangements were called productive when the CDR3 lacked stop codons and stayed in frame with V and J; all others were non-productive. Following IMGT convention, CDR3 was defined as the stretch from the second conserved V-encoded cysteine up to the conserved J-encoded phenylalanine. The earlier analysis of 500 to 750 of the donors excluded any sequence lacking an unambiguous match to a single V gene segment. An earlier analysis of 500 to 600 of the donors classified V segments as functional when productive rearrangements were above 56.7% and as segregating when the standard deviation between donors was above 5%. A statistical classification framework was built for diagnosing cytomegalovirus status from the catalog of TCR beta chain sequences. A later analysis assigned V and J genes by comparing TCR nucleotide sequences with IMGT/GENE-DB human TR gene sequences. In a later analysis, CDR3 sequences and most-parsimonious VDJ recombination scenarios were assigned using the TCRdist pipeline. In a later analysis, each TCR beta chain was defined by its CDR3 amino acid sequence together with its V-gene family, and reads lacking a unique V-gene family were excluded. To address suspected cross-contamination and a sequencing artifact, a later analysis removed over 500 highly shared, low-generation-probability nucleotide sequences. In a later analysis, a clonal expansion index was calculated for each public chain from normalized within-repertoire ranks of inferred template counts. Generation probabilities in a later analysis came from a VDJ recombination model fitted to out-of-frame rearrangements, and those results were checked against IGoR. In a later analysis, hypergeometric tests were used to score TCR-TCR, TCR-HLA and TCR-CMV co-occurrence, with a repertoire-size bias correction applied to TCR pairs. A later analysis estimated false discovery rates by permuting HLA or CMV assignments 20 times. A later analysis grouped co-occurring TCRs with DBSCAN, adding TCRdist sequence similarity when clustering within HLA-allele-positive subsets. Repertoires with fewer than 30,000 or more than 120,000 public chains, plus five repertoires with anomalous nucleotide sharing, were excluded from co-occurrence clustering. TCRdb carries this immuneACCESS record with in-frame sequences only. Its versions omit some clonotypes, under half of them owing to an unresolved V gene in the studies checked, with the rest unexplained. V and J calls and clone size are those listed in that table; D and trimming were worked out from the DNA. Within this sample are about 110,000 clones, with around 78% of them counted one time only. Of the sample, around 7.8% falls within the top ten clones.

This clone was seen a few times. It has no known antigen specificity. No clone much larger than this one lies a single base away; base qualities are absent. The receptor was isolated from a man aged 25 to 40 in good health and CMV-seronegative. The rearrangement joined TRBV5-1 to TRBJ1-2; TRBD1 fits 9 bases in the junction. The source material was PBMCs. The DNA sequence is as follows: TGCGCCAGCAGCTTCATTCTTACAGGGGGCGGCTATGGCTACACCTTC. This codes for CASSFILTGGGYGYTF.